This TCR beta chain was sequenced for a study of T cells after posttransplantation cyclophosphamide. The CDR3 consists of 15 residues. Between the trimmed V and J ends, which lost 3 bases and 1 base, there was a span of 12 bases. The germline CDR1 and CDR2 sequences are MDHEN and SYDVKM. Data came from immunoSEQ multiplex PCR; TCRdb stores just in-frame clones and leaves some out. This sample shows around 10,000 clones and no singletons; about 15% rests with the ten largest. Busulfan-fludarabine conditioning, marrow transplant, and cyclophosphamide on days +3 and +4 were administered. This clone was observed many times.

This rearrangement joins TRBV28 to TRBJ1-2; no definite D call. The source material was PBMCs, sampled after allogeneic stem cell transplant with posttransplant cyclophosphamide. The TCR comes from a female patient in her thirties or forties who received an allogeneic stem cell transplant from a related donor, was CMV-positive, and had no GVHD. Some of these T cells may belong to the graft donor. The CDR3 DNA is TGTGCCAGCAGTTTTGGGCAGGTTAATAACTATGGCTACACCTTC. Translated: CASSFGQVNNYGYTF.